This T cell receptor (beta chain) was found in a study of molecular identifiers for immune sequencing clone quantification. On the study more broadly: Replicates split RNA from around 20,000 or 100,000 naive CD8 cells five ways, and the researchers sequenced four portions.

Sorted cells numbering about 20,000 to 1,000,000, with 10%, 30% or 50% RNA, yielded the naive CD8 libraries. When naive CD8 T cells were sorted, they were gated as CD8+CD4-CCR7+CD45RA+. For bulk TCR libraries, previously described methods and listed TCR primers were used. One entry per CDR3 protein, called by TCRdb with MiXCR from the PCR reads. Of about 630,000 distinct CDR3 sequences listed, over 25% are singletons. J gave up 4 bases and V 3 bases, and 8 bases lay outside the gene matches. Germline loops: CDR1 LGHNA, CDR2 YSLEER. This CDR3 is built from 15 residues. This clonotype appeared many times.

The origin of this receptor is a human donor in good health. Some libraries in this study had Jurkat cell RNA spiked in. This chain connects TRBV4-3 to TRBJ1-2, with 7 bases identical to TRBD1. The sequenced material came from naive CD8+ T cells from blood, with Jurkat cell RNA spiked in. Subset of the sample: FACS-sorted CD8+CD4-CCR7+CD45RA+ naive T cells. The CDR3, as DNA: TGCGCCAGCAGCCACCGGGCAGGGGGTGTCTATGGCTACACCTTC. It codes for CASSHRAGGVYGYTF.